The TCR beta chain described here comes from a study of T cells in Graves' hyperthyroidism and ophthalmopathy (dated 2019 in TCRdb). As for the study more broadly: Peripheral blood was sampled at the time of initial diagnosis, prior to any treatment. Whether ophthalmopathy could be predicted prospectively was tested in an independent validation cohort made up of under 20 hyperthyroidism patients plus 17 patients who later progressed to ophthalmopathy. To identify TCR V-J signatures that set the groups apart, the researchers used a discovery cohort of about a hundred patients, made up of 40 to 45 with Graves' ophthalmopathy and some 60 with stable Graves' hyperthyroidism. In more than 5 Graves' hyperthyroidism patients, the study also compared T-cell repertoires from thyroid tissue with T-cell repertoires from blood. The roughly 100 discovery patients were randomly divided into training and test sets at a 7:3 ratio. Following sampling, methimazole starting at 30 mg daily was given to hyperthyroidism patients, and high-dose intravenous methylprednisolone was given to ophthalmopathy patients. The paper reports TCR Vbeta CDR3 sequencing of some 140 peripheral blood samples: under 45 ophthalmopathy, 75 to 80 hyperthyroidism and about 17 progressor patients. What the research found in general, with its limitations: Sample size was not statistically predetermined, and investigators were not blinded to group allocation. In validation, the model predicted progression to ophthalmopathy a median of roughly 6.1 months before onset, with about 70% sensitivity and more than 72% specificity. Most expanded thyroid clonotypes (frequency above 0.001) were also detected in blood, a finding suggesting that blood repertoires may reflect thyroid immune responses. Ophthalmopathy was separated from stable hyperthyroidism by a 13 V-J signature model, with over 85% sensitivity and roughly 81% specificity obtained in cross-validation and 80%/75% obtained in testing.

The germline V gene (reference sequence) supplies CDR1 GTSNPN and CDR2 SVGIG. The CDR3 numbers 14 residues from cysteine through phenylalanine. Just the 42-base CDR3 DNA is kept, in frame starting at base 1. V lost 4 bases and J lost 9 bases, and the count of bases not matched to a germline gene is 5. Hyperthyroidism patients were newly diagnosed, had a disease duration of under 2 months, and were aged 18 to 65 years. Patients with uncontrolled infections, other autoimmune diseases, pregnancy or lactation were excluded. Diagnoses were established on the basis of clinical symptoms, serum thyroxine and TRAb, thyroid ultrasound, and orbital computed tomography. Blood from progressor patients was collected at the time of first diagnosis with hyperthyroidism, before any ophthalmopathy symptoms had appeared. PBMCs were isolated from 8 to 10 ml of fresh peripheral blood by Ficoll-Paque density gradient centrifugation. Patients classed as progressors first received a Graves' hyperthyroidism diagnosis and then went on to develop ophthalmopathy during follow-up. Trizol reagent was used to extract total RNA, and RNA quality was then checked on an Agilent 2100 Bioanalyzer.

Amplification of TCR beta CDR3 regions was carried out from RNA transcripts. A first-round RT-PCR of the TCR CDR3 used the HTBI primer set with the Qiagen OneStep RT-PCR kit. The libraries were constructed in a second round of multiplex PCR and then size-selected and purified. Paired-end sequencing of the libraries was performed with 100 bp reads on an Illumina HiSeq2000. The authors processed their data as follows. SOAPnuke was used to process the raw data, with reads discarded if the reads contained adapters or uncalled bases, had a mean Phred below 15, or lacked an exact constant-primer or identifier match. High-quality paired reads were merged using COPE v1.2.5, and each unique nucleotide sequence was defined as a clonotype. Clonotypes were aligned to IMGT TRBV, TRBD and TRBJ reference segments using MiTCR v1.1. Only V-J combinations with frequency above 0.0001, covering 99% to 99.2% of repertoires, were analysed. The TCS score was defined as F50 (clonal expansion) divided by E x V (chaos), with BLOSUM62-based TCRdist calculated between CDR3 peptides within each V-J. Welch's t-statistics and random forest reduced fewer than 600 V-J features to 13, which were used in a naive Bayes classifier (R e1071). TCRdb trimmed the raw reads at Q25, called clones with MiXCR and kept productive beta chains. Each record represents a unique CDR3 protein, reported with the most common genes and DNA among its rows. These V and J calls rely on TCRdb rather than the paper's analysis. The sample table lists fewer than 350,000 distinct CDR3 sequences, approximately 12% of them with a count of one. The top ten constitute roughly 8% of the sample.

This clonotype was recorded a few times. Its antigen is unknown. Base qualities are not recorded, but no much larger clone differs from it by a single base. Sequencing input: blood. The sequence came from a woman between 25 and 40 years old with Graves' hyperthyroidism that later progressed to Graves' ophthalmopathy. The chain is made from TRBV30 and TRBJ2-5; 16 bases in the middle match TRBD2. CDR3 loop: CAWKVGLAGGAQYF. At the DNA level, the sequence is TGTGCCTGGAAGGTGGGACTAGCGGGGGGGGCCCAGTACTTC.